Listed below are T cell receptor beta chains from one sample, sequenced in a study of OX40 agonist ivuxolimab in advanced cancers. This table comes from immunoSEQ multiplex PCR, and its TCRdb copy is limited to in-frame clones, with some not included. The data contain 83,000 or so clones, around 85% of them singletons. The starting material was CD4+ or CD8+ T cells sorted from blood, obtained in a trial of the OX40 agonist ivuxolimab. These receptors were collected from an adult with an advanced solid tumor such as melanoma, head and neck, liver or kidney cancer. CDR3s include the opening cysteine and the closing phenylalanine or tryptophan. The D gene is left open where the match is weak. Some rows mark clone size as missing; the rest say once, few, many or name a class of expanded clone.

CDR3nt,CDR3aa,abundance,j_gene,d_gene,v_gene
TGCAGCGTTGAACACAGCTATGGCTACACCTTC,CSVEHSYGYTF,-,TRBJ1-2,-,TRBV29-1
TGTGCCAGCAGGCCCGTAGAGACCCAGTACTTC,CASRPVETQYF,few,TRBJ2-5,-,TRBV2
TGTGCCAGCAGCTTGACGACAGGGGTTACCTACAATGAGCAGTTCTTC,CASSLTTGVTYNEQFF,-,TRBJ2-1,TRBD1,TRBV9
TGTGCTAGCAGCTTAATGCTCCAAGAGACCCAGTACTTC,CASSLMLQETQYF,once,TRBJ2-5,-,TRBV7-7
TGTGCCAGCAGCCCGGGACCCCTCTCAGGCAATGAGCAGTTCTTC,CASSPGPLSGNEQFF,-,TRBJ2-1,-,TRBV13
TGTGCTAGTGGTTTCACCCAGGGTTTGGAAAAACTGTTTTTT,CASGFTQGLEKLFF,-,TRBJ1-4,-,TRBV12-5
TGTGCCAGCAGCTTGACAGCGGGCGCAGGCAGGGCCTCCTACGAGCAGTACTTC,CASSLTAGAGRASYEQYF,-,TRBJ2-7,-,TRBV13
TGTGCCAGCCAGCTTCAGGGGAGGAAACTGTTTTTT,CASQLQGRKLFF,-,TRBJ1-4,-,TRBV19
TGTGCCAGTAGTAGACTAGCGGGCACAGATACGCAGTATTTT,CASSRLAGTDTQYF,-,TRBJ2-3,TRBD2,TRBV19
TGTGCCAGCGGTTTGGACAGGGTTCGTCGTCGCCGCTATGGCTACACCTTC,CASGLDRVRRRRYGYTF,-,TRBJ1-2,TRBD1,TRBV5-8
TGCGCCAGCAGCTTACGGACCAGCACAGATACGCAGTATTTT,CASSLRTSTDTQYF,-,TRBJ2-3,-,TRBV5-1
TGTGCCTGGAGTGTAGGTCTACAGAACACCGGGGAGCTGTTTTTT,CAWSVGLQNTGELFF,-,TRBJ2-2,-,TRBV30
TGTGCCTGGGGGGCGGGAGGCAGCGAGGCTTTCTTT,CAWGAGGSEAFF,-,TRBJ1-1,-,TRBV30
TGTGCCGGCAGCTTACAGGTGCTTGATTCACCCCTCCACTTT,CAGSLQVLDSPLHF,-,TRBJ1-6,-,TRBV14
TGTGCCAGCAGCTTAAGGGAGAGGGTCCCCCCCGAGCAGTACTTC,CASSLRERVPPEQYF,-,TRBJ2-7,-,TRBV7-8
TGTGCCACCAATCGAGACAGGGACTATGGCTACACCTTC,CATNRDRDYGYTF,once,TRBJ1-2,TRBD1,TRBV6-1
TGTGCCAGCAGCTTAAGGGAACTGCAGGGGAAGGGGCATTACGAGCAGTACTTC,CASSLRELQGKGHYEQYF,-,TRBJ2-7,-,TRBV11-2
TGTGCCTGGAGGGGCTGGGGGACAAAAAAGGACACCATATATTTT,CAWRGWGTKKDTIYF,-,TRBJ1-3,-,TRBV30
TGTGCCTGGAGTGTTTGGCGGACGACCTTTAAAAACACTGAAGCTTTCTTT,CAWSVWRTTFKNTEAFF,-,TRBJ1-1,-,TRBV30
TGTGCCAGCAGCTTCCCCGGGACAGGGGTGTACGAGCAGTACTTC,CASSFPGTGVYEQYF,-,TRBJ2-7,TRBD1,TRBV7-9
TGTGCCTGGAGTTCACAGGTTTCTAATCAGCCCCAGCATTTT,CAWSSQVSNQPQHF,few,TRBJ1-5,-,TRBV30
TGTGCCATCGGACTGAATGGTAACACTGAAGCTTTCTTT,CAIGLNGNTEAFF,-,TRBJ1-1,-,TRBV6-1
TGTGCCAGCAGTCCGGCTGGAGGAAACACCATATATTTT,CASSPAGGNTIYF,-,TRBJ1-3,-,TRBV5-6